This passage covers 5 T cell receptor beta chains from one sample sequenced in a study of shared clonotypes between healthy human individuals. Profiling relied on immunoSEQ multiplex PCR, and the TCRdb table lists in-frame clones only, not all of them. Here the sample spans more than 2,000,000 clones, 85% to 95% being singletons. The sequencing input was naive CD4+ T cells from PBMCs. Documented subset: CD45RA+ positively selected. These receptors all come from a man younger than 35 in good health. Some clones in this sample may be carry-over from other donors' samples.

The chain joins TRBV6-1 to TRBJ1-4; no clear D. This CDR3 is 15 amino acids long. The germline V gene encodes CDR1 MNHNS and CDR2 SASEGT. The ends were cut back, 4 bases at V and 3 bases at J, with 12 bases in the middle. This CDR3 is CASSGGSASNEKLFF. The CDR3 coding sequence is TGTGCCAGCAGTGGTGGGTCCGCATCTAATGAAAAACTGTTTTTT.

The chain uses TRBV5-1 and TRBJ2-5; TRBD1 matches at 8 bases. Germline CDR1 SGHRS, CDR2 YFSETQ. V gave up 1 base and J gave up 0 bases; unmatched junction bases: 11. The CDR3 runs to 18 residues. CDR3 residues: CASSLWGRGQGDQETQYF. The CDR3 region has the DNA TGCGCCAGCAGCTTGTGGGGGCGCGGACAGGGAGACCAAGAGACCCAGTACTTC.

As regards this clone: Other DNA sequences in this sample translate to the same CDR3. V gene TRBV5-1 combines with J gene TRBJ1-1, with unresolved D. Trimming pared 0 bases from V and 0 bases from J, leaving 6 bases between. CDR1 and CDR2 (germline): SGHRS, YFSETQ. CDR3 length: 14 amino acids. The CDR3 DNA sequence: TGCGCCAGCAGCTTGGGTGTTCTGAACACTGAAGCTTTCTTT. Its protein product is CASSLGVLNTEAFF.

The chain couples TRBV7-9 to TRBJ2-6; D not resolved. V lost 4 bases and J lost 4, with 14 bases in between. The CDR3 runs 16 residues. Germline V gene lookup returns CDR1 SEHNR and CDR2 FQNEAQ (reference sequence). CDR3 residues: CASSSKKFAGANVLTF. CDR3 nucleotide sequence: TGTGCCAGCAGCTCCAAGAAATTTGCCGGGGCCAACGTCCTGACTTTC. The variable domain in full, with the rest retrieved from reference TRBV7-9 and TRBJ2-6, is DTGVSQNPRHKITKRGQNVTFRCDPISEHNRLYWYRQTLGQGPEFLTYFQNEAQLEKSRLLSDRFSAERPKGSFSTLEIQRTEQGDSAMYLCASSSKKFAGANVLTFGAGSRLTVL.

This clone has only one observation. CDR3 region: CASSLLGQVYQGAYEQYF. The CDR3, as DNA: TGTGCCAGCAGCTTGCTCGGACAGGTTTATCAGGGCGCCTACGAGCAGTACTTC. The chain uses TRBV5-6 and TRBJ2-5; TRBD1 aligns across 7 bases. With the DNA end fitting TRBJ2-7 better, the J assignment may be wrong. Germline V gene sequence: CDR1 SGHDT, CDR2 YYEEEE. The CDR3 totals 18 residues.